The entry below describes one T cell receptor (beta chain). Patients of the Seattle cohort, enrolled during active infection, were followed longitudinally. From germline, CDR1 is LGHDT and CDR2 YNNKEL (reference sequence). Trimming took 2 bases from V and 0 from J; bases not matched to a gene: 10. CDR3 length equals 17 residues. This specimen belongs to a study of blood T cell repertoires in COVID-19. Looking at the study overall: PBMCs, B-cell-depleted T cells, or T cells were the source of the cDNA or gDNA that made up the material.

Original processing notes: Reference gene primer amplification yielded estimated nucleated cell counts. Data came from immunoSEQ multiplex PCR; TCRdb stores just in-frame clones and leaves some out. D and trimming come from the DNA, and the V and J calls and clone size come from that table. Of tens of thousands of clones in the sample, 82% were seen once. The source material was peripheral blood. The chain joins TRBV3-1 (or the pseudogene TRBV3-2) to TRBJ2-7; 7 bases are shared with TRBD2. The source of this sequence is a man aged 80 or over with COVID-19, enrolled during active disease. CDR3 coding DNA: TGTGCCAGCAGCCAACCCCGGGGCGGGGGTTTCTCCTACGAGCAGTACTTC. The encoded protein is CASSQPRGGGFSYEQYF.